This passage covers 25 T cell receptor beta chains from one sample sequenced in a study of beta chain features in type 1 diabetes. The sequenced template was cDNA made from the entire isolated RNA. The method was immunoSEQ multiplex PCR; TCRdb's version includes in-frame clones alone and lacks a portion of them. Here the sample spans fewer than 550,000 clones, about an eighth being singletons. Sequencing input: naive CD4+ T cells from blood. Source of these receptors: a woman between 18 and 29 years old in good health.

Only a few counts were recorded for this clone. The CDR3 DNA sequence: TGTGCCAGCAGCCCGGACACTGTAAATCAAAAACTGTTTTTT. Translation gives CASSPDTVNQKLFF. V is TRBV7-2 and J is TRBJ1-4; TRBD1 might be the D (5 bases). V lost 5 bases to trimming and J lost 9 bases, with 16 bases between them. The CDR3 is 14 amino acids. CDR1 and CDR2 from the germline V gene are SGHTA and FQGNSA.

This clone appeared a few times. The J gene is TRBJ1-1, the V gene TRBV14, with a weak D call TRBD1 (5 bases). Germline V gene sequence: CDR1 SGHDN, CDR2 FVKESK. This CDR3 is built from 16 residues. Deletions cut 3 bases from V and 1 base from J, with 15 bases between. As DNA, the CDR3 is TGTGCCAGCAGCCAGGGTGGGACGCGTAAGAACACTGAAGCTTTCTTT. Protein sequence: CASSQGGTRKNTEAFF.

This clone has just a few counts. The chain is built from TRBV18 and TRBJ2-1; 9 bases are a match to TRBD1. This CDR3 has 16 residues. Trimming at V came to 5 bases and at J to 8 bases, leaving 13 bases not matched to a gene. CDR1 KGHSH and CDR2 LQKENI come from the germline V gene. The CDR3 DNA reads TGTGCCAGCTCATTGACCCGGGACAGGGTCATCGATGAGCAGTTCTTC. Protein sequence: CASSLTRDRVIDEQFF.

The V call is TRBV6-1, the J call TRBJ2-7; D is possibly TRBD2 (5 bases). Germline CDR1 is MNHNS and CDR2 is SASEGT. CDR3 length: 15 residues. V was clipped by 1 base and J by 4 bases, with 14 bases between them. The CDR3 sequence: CASSEEWGRGYEQYV. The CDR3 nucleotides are TGTGCCAGCAGTGAAGAGTGGGGAAGAGGGTACGAGCAGTACGTC.

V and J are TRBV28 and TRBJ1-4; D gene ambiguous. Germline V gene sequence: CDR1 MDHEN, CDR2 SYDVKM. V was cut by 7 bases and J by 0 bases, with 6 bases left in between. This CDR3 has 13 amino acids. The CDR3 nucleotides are TGTGCCAGCAACAGAGCAACTAATGAAAAACTGTTTTTT. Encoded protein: CASNRATNEKLFF.

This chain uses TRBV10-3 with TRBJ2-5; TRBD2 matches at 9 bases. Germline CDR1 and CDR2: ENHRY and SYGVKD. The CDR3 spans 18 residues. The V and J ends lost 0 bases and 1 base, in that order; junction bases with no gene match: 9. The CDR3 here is CAISESVGERGAQETQYF. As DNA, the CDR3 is TGTGCCATCAGTGAGTCGGTCGGTGAGCGGGGGGCCCAAGAGACCCAGTACTTC.

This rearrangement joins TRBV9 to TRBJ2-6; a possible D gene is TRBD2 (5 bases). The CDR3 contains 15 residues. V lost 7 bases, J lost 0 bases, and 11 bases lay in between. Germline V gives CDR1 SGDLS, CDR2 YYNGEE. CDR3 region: CASGLRGSGANVLTF. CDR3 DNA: TGTGCCAGCGGCCTCCGGGGCTCTGGGGCCAACGTCCTGACTTTC.

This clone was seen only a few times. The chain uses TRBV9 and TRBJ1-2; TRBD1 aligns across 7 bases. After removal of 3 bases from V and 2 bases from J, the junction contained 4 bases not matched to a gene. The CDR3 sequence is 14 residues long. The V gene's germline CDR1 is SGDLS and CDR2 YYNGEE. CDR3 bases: TGTGCCAGCAGCGCCGTGGGACAGAACTATGGCTACACCTTC. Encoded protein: CASSAVGQNYGYTF.

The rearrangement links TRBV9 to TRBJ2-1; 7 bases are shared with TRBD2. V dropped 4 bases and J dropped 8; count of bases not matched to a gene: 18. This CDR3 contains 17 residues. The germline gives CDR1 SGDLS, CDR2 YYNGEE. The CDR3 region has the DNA TGTGCCAGCAGCAGCAAAAGCGGGGCTACCCACCAATATGAGCAGTTCTTC. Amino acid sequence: CASSSKSGATHQYEQFF.

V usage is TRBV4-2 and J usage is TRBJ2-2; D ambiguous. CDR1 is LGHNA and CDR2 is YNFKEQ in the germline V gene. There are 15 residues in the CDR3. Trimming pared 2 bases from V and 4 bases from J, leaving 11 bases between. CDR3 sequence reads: CASSQLEDRTGELFF. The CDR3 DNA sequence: TGTGCCAGCAGCCAACTTGAGGATCGCACCGGGGAGCTGTTTTTT.

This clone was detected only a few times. In nucleotides, the CDR3 is TGTGCCAGCAGCCTAACGGAGGGTGGAGAGTCACCCCTCCACTTT. Its translation: CASSLTEGGESPLHF. The chain employs TRBV6-6 and TRBJ1-6; D is ambiguous. The V gene lost 6 bases and the J gene lost 10 bases, with 19 bases spanning the gap. Germline-derived CDR1 and CDR2 are MNHNY and SVGAGI (reference sequence). CDR3 size: 15 residues.

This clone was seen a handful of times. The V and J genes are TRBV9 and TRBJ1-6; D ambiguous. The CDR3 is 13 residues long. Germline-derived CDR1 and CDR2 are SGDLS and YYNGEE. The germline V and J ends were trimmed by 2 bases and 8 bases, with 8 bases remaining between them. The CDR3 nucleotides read TGTGCCAGCAGCGTCTCGGCTTATTCACCCCTCCACTTT. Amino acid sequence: CASSVSAYSPLHF.

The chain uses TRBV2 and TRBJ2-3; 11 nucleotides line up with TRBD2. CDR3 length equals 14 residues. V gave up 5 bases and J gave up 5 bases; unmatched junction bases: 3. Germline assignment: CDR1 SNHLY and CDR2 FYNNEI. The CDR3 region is CASSPGLAGDTQYF. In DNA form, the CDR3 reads TGTGCCAGCAGTCCAGGACTAGCGGGAGATACGCAGTATTTT.

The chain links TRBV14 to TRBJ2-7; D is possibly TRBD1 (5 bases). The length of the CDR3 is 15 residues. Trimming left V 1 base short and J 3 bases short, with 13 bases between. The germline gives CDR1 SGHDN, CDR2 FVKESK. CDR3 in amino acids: CASSQASGAGYEQYF. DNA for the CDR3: TGTGCCAGCAGCCAAGCCTCTGGGGCCGGCTACGAGCAGTACTTC.

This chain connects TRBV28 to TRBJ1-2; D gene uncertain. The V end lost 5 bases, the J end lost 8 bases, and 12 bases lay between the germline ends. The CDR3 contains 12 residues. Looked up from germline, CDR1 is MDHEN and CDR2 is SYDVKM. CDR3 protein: CASSDGLRGYTF. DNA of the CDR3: TGTGCCAGCAGTGACGGCCTGCGGGGCTACACCTTC.

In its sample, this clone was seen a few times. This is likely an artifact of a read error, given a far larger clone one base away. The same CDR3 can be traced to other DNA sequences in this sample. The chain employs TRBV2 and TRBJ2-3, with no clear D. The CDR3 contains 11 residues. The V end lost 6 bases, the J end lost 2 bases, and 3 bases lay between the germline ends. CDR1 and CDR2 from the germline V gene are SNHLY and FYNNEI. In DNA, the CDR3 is TGTGCCAGCAGCCTCACAGATACGCAGTATTTT. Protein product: CASSLTDTQYF.

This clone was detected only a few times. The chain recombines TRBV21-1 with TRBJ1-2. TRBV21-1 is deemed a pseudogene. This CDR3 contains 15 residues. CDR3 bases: TGTGCCAGCACCCCAGGAGGCGAAGGCTTTAATGGCTACACCTTC. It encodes CASTPGGEGFNGYTF.

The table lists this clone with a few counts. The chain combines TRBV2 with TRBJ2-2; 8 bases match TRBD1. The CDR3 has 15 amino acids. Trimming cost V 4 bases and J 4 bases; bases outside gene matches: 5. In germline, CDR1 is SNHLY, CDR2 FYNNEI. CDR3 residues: CASSGRTGPTGELFF. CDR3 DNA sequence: TGTGCCAGCAGTGGGCGGACAGGGCCCACCGGGGAGCTGTTTTTT.

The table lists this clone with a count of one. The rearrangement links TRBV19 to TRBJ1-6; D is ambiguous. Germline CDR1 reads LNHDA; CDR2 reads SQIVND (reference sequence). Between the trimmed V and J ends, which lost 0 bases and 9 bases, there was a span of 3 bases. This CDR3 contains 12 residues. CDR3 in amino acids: CASSIEGSPLHF. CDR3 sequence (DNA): TGTGCCAGTAGTATAGAGGGTTCACCCCTCCACTTT.

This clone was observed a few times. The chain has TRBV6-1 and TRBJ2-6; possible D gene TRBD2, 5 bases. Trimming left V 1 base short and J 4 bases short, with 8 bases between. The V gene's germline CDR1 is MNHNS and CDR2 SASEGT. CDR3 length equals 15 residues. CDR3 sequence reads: CASSEGGAGANVLTF. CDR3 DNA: TGTGCCAGCAGTGAAGGGGGAGCCGGGGCCAACGTCCTGACTTTC.

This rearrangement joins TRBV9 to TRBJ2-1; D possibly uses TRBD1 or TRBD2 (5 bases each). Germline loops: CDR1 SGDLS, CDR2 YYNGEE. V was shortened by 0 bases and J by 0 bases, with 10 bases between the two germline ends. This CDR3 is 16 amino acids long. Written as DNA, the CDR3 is TGTGCCAGCAGCGTAGTGGGGGTCCGCTCCTACAATGAGCAGTTCTTC. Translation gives CASSVVGVRSYNEQFF.

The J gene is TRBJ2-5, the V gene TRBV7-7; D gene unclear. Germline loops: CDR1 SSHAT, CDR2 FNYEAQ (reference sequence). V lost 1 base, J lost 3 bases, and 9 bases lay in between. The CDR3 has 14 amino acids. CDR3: CASSLGKGKETQYF. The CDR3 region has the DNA TGTGCCAGCAGCTTAGGCAAGGGAAAAGAGACCCAGTACTTC.

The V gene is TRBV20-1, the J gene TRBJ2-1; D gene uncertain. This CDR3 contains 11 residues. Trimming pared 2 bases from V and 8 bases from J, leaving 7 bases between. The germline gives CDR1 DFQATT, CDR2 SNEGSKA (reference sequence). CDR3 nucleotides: TGCAGTGCTAGAAAAAGTCATGAGCAGTTCTTC. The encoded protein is CSARKSHEQFF.

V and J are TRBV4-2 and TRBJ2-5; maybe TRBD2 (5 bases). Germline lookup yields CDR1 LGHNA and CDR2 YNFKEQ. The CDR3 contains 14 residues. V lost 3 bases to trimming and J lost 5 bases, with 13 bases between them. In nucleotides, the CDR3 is TGTGCCAGCAGCCAGTTAGCGTTGCGGGAGACCCAGTACTTC. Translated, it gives CASSQLALRETQYF.

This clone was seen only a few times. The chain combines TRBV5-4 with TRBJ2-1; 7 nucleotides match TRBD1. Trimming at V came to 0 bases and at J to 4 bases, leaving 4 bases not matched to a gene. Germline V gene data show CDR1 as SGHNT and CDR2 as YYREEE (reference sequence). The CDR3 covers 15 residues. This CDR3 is CASSLASRGYNEQFF. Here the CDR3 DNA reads TGTGCCAGCAGCTTGGCCTCCAGGGGGTACAATGAGCAGTTCTTC. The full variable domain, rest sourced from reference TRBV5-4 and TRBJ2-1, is ETGVTQSPTHLIKTRGQQVTLRCSSQSGHNTVSWYQQALGQGPQFIFQYYREEENGRGNFPPRFSGLQFPNYSSELNVNALELDDSALYLCASSLASRGYNEQFFGPGTRLTVL.